This TCR beta chain was sequenced during a study of T cells in Graves' hyperthyroidism and ophthalmopathy. This clonotype was recorded at least ten times. Its target is not known. The ends were cut back, 5 bases at V and 5 bases at J, with 15 bases in the middle. The germline V gene has CDR1 SQVTM and CDR2 ANQGSEA. CDR3 length equals 13 residues. Amplified TCR beta CDR3 regions derived from RNA transcripts. TCR CDR3 underwent first-round RT-PCR with the HTBI primer set. TCRdb ran MiXCR on the multiplex PCR reads and lists one entry per CDR3 protein. The sample lists about 710,000 distinct CDR3 sequences, around 17% occurring once. Study findings and constraints: Median prediction lead before ophthalmopathy onset was around seven months with the model.

Stable Graves' hyperthyroidism denoted no ophthalmopathy progression over 18 months. This TCR came from a man younger than 30 with Graves' hyperthyroidism. Sequencing was done on a sample of blood. The chain recombines TRBV29-1 with TRBJ2-5; tentative D call: TRBD1 (5 bases). CDR3 DNA: TGCAGCGTTTTGGCCATGGGGCGGGAGACCCAGTACTTC. Protein: CSVLAMGRETQYF.